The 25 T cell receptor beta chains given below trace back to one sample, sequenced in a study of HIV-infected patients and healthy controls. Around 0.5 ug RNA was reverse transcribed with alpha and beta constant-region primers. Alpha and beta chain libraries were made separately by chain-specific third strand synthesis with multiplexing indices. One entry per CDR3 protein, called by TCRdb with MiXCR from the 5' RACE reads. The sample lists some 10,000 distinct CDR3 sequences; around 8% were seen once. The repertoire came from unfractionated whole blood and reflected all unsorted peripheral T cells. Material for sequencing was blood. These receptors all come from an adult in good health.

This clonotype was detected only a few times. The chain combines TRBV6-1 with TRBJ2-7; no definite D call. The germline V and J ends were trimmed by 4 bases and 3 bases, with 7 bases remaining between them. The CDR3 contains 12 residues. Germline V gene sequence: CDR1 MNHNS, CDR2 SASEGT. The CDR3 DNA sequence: TGTGCCAGCAGTGTTGGCGGCTACGAGCAGTACTTC. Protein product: CASSVGGYEQYF.

CDR3 residues: CATSRDGRYSNQPQHF. In DNA form, the CDR3 reads TGTGCCACCAGCAGAGATGGGAGGTATAGCAATCAGCCCCAGCATTTT. This sequence joins TRBV15 and TRBJ1-5; D is undetermined. The CDR3 runs 16 residues. Between the trimmed V and J ends, which lost 0 bases and 0 bases, there was a span of 9 bases. CDR1 LNHNV and CDR2 YYDKDF come from the germline V gene (reference sequence).

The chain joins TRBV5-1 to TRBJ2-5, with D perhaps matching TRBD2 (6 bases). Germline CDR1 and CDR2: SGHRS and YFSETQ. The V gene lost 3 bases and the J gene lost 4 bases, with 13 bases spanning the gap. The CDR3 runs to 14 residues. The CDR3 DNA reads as TGCGCCAGCAGCTCAGGACTATTTTCAGAGACCCAGTACTTC. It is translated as CASSSGLFSETQYF.

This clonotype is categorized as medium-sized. The CDR3 DNA reads TGCAGCGTTGGCCGGGACTCCACAGATACGCAGTATTTT. Translation gives CSVGRDSTDTQYF. This rearrangement joins TRBV29-1 to TRBJ2-3, with D perhaps matching TRBD2 (6 bases). Trimming took off 4 bases at V and 2 bases at J, with 10 bases between the two ends. The CDR3 runs 13 residues. In germline, CDR1 is SQVTM, CDR2 ANQGSEA.

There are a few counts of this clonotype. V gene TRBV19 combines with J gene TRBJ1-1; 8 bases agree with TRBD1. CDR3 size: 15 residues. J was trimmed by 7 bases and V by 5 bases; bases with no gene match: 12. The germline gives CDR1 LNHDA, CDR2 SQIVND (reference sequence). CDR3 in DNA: TGTGCCAGTAGTCCGAGACAGGGGCTGTACGTTGAAGCTTTCTTT. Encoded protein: CASSPRQGLYVEAFF.

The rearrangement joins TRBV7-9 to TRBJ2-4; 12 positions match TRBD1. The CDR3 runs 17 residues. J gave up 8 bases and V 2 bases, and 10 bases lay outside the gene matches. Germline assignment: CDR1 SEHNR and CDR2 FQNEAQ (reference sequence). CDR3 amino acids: CASSLQDSGTGGDIQYF. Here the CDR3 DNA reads TGTGCCAGCAGCTTACAGGATTCCGGGACAGGGGGCGACATTCAGTACTTC.

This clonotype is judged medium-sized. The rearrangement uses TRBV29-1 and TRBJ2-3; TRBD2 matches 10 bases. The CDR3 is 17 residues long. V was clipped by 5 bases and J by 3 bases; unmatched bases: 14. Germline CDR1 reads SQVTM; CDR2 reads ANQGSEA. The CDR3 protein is CSVRAQRGGGVTDTQYF. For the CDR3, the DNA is TGCAGCGTTCGGGCCCAGCGGGGGGGCGGTGTGACAGATACGCAGTATTTT.

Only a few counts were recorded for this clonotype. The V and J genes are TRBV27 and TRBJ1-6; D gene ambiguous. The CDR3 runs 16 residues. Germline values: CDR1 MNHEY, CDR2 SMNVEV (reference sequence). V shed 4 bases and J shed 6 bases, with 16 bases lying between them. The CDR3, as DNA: TGTGCCAGCAGTTCGAATTCCGGACGGTTTAATTCACCCCTCCACTTT. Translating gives CASSSNSGRFNSPLHF.

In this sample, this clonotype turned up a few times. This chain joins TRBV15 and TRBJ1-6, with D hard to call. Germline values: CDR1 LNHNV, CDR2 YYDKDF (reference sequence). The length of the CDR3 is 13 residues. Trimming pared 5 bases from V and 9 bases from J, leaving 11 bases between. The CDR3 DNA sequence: TGTGCCACCAGCGGGGTCAACAGTTCACCCCTCCACTTT. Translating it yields CATSGVNSSPLHF.

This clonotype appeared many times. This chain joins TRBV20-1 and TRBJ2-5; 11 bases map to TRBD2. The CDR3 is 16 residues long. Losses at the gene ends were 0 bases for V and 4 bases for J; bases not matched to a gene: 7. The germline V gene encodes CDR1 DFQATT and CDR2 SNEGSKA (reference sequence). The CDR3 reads CSARDHSGGALETQYF. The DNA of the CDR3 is TGCAGTGCTAGAGATCATAGCGGGGGGGCCCTAGAGACCCAGTACTTC.

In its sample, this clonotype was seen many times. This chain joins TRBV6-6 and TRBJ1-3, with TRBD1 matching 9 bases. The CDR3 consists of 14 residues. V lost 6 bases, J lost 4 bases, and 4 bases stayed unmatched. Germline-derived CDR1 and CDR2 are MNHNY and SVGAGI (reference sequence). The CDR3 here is CASRNTGGGNTIYF. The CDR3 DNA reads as TGTGCCAGCAGGAATACAGGGGGCGGAAACACCATATATTTT.

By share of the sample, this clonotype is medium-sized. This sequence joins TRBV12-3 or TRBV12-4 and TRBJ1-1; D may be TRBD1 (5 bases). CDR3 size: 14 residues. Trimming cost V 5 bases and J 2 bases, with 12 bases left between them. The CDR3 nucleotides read TGTGCCAGCAGTCATAGGACACGAAACACTGAAGCTTTCTTT. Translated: CASSHRTRNTEAFF.

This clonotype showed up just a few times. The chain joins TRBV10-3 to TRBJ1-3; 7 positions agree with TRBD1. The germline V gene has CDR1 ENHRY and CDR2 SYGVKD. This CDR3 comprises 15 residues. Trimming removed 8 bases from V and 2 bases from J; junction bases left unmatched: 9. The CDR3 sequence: CAIGVTGETGNTIYF. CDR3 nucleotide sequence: TGTGCCATCGGAGTTACAGGGGAGACTGGAAACACCATATATTTT.

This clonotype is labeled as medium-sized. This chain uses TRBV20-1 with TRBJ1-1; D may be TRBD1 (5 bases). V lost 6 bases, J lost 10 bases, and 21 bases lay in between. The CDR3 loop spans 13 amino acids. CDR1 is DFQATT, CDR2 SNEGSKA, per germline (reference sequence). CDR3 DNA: TGCAGTGCGCCCGGGACCCGGGGGATTGTAGCTTTCTTT. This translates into CSAPGTRGIVAFF.

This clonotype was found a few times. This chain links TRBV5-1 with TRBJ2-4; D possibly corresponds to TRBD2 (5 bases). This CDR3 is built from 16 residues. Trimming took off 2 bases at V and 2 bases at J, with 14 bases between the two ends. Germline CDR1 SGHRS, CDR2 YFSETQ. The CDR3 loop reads CASSFGAPGSKNIQYF. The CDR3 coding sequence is TGCGCCAGCAGCTTCGGAGCCCCGGGGTCCAAAAACATTCAGTACTTC.

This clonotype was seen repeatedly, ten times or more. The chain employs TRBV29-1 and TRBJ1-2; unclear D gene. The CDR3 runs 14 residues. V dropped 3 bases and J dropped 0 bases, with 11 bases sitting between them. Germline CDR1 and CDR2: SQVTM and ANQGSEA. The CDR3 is CSVEPLGTNYGYTF. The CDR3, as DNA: TGCAGCGTTGAGCCCCTTGGGACTAACTATGGCTACACCTTC.

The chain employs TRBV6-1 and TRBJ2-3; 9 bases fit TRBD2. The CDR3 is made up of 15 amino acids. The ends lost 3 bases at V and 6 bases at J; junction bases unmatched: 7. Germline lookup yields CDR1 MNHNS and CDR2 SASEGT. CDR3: CASSDSAGGPDTQYF. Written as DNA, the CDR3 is TGTGCCAGCAGTGATTCGGCGGGGGGGCCGGATACGCAGTATTTT.

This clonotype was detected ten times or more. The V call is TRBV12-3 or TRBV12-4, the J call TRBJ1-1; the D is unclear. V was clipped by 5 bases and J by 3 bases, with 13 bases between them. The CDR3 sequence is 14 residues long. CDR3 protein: CASSPAGIDTEAFF. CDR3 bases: TGTGCCAGCAGTCCTGCCGGTATCGACACTGAAGCTTTCTTT.

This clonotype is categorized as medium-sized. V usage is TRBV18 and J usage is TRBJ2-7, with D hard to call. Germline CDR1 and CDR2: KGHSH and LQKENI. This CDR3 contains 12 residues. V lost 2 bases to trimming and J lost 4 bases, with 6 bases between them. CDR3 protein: CASSPVGYEQYF. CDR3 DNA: TGTGCCAGCTCACCAGTGGGGTACGAGCAGTACTTC.

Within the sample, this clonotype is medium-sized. The CDR3 here is CASSLSRTGELFF. DNA of the CDR3: TGTGCCAGCAGCTTATCTCGCACCGGGGAGCTGTTTTTT. V is TRBV7-9 and J is TRBJ2-2; no firm D call. Germline V CDR1 and CDR2: SEHNR, FQNEAQ (reference sequence). Trimming took off 2 bases at V and 4 bases at J, with 5 bases between the two ends. This CDR3 has 13 amino acids.

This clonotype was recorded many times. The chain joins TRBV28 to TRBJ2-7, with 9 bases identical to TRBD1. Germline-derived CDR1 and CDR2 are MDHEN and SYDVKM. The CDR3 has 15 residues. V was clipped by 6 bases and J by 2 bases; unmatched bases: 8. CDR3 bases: TGTGCCAGCAGCCTAGGACAGGGGAATGCCTACGAGCAGTACTTC. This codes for CASSLGQGNAYEQYF.

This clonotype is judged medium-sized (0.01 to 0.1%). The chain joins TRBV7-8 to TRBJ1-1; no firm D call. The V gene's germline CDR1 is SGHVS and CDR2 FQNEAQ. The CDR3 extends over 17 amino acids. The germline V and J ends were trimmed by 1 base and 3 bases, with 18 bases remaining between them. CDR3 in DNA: TGTGCCAGCAGCTTAGTAGTCTTTCCCCATTGGGACACTGAAGCTTTCTTT. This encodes CASSLVVFPHWDTEAFF.

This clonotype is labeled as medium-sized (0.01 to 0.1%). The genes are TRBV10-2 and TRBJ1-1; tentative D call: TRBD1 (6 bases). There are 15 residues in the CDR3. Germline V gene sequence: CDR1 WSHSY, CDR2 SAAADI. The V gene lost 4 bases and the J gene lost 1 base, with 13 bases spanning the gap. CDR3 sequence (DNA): TGCGCCAGCAGTGGGGGGGCCCAATCGAACACTGAAGCTTTCTTT. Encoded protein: CASSGGAQSNTEAFF.

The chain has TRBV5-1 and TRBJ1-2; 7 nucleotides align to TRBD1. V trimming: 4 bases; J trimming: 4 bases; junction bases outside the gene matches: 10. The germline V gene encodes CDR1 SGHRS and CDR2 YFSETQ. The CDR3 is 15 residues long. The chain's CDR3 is CASSGKTGSGYGYTF. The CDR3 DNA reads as TGCGCCAGCAGCGGGAAGACAGGGTCAGGCTATGGCTACACCTTC. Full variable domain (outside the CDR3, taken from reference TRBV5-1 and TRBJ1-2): KAGVTQTPRYLIKTRGQQVTLSCSPISGHRSVSWYQQTPGQGLQFLFEYFSETQRNKGNFPGRFSGRQFSNSRSEMNVSTLELGDSALYLCASSGKTGSGYGYTFGSGTRLTVV.

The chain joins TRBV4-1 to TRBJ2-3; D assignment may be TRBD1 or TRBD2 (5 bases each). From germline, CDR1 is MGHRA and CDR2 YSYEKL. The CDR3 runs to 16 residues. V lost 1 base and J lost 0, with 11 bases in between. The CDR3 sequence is CASSQGGWGSTDTQYF. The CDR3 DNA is TGCGCCAGCAGCCAAGGGGGGTGGGGTAGCACAGATACGCAGTATTTT.